This T cell receptor beta chain was recorded in a study of PD-1 and CTLA-4 blockade in melanoma. This clone appeared once. TCRdb's table, derived via immunoSEQ multiplex PCR, lists solely in-frame clones and lacks some. The table has 25,000 to 35,000 clones, 85% to 95% seen once; the top ten hold about 8.6%. The V and J ends lost 2 bases and 6 bases respectively, with 16 bases between them. The CDR3 extends over 15 amino acids. CDR1 and CDR2 from the germline V gene are SGHVS and FQNEAQ. Sequencing was performed on CD8+ T cells from peripheral blood, taken from a patient given anti-PD-1 treatment. The TCR was taken from a human donor with melanoma. The chain links TRBV7-8 to TRBJ1-1; no clear D. The CDR3 sequence is CASSLQTPVVAEAFF. CDR3 coding DNA: TGTGCCAGCAGCTTACAGACCCCCGTGGTGGCTGAAGCTTTCTTT.